This T cell receptor beta chain appears in the sequencing data of a study of T cell responses to AZD1222 COVID-19 vaccine. Study results and caveats: Sampling that yielded the repertoires occurred only after the peak T cell response. The study found Spike-specific TCR breadth and depth rose after two AZD1222 doses. The study reported that nearly half of spike-specific TCRs target unmutated variant regions. Clonal diversity may have been underestimated, and the donors were mostly white British, with more females than males.

Germline V gives CDR1 SGHDN, CDR2 FVKESK. Deletions cut 3 bases from V and 9 bases from J, with 15 bases between. The CDR3 length is 14 residues. The table came from immunoSEQ multiplex PCR; TCRdb's copy has only in-frame clones and leaves some out. The sample lists some 120,000 clones, about 89% occurring once. With regard to this clone: The antigen remains unidentified.

The source of this sequence is an adult in good health. The chain recombines TRBV14 with TRBJ2-4; D may be TRBD1 (6 bases). Sequenced material: peripheral blood, taken on day 0 of MenACWY control vaccination. CDR3 sequence (DNA): TGTGCCAGCAGCCAGGGGCAAAAAGGGGGCATTCAGTACTTC. Its translation: CASSQGQKGGIQYF.